Listed below are T cell receptor beta chains from one sample, sequenced in a study of shared clonotypes between healthy human individuals. Sequencing was performed with immunoSEQ multiplex PCR; in TCRdb, only in-frame clones are kept and a portion is missing. The data hold more than 2,000,000 clones, with approximately 93% observed a single time. The source material was naive CD4+ T cells from PBMCs. All receptors come from a man between 18 and 35 years old in good health. Some clones in this sample may be carry-over from other donors' samples. Both conserved end residues are part of each CDR3. The order of the fields is V gene, D gene, J gene, clone size, CDR3 DNA, CDR3 protein. D genes are given only for firm matches. The size field is filled for only some rows; it gives once, few, many or a size class.

TRBV7-9	-	TRBJ1-1	-	TGTGCCAGCAGCGCAGTGTTCGGGGACTCTGAAGCTTTCTTT	CASSAVFGDSEAFF
TRBV5-5	-	TRBJ2-2	-	TGTGCCAGCAGCCAAGACAGGGCGGGGACCGGGGAGCTGTTTTTT	CASSQDRAGTGELFF
TRBV18	TRBD1	TRBJ1-2	few	TGTGCCAGCTCCCCCCGACAGGGTGGAGGCTACACCTTC	CASSPRQGGGYTF
TRBV7-2	-	TRBJ1-5	-	TGTGCCAGCAGCGCCGTTTGGGGAGGCAATCAGCCCCAGCATTTT	CASSAVWGGNQPQHF
TRBV11-3	TRBD1	TRBJ2-7	-	TGTGCCAGCAGCCCCGGACAGGGGGCCTACGAGCAGTACTTC	CASSPGQGAYEQYF
TRBV16	-	TRBJ1-5	-	TGTGCCAGCAGCCAATCCGAGTTGGGTCAGCCCCAGCATTTT	CASSQSELGQPQHF
TRBV6-6	TRBD1	TRBJ1-2	-	TGTGCCAGCGGACAGGGGGGCTATGGCTACACCTTC	CASGQGGYGYTF
TRBV5-1	-	TRBJ1-5	-	TGCGCCAGCAGCTTTACAGGCAATCAGCCCCAGCATTTT	CASSFTGNQPQHF
TRBV7-8	TRBD1	TRBJ2-7	-	TGTGCCAGCAGCTTCGACAGGGTACTCGAGCAGTACTTC	CASSFDRVLEQYF
TRBV11-2	-	TRBJ1-3	-	TGTGCCAGCAGCTTAGCCTACCGGCGTCGCTCTGGAAACACCATATATTTT	CASSLAYRRRSGNTIYF
TRBV7-3	TRBD2	TRBJ2-3	-	TGTGCCAGCAGCTCCCCTGGACTAGCGACAGATACGCAGTATTTT	CASSSPGLATDTQYF
TRBV7-2	-	TRBJ1-2	-	TGTGCCAGCAGCTTATTACACTATGGCTACACCTTC	CASSLLHYGYTF
TRBV15	TRBD2	TRBJ2-3	once	TGTGCCACCAGCGCGGGACTAGCGGGACGCACAGATACGCAGTATTTT	CATSAGLAGRTDTQYF
TRBV5-1	TRBD2	TRBJ2-6	-	TGCGCCAGCCAGGGACTAGCGGGAGACTCTGGGGCCAACGTCCTGACTTTC	CASQGLAGDSGANVLTF
TRBV15	TRBD2	TRBJ2-3	-	TGTGCCACCAGCCTAGGGGCTAGCGGAAGCACAGATACGCAGTATTTT	CATSLGASGSTDTQYF
TRBV6-5	-	TRBJ1-2	-	TGTGCCAGCACCCCCCGGGGAGGGGGCTACACCTTC	CASTPRGGGYTF
TRBV6-6	-	TRBJ2-1	-	TGTGCCAGCACCCAGGGGGGAAGCTCCTACAATGAGCAGTTCTTC	CASTQGGSSYNEQFF